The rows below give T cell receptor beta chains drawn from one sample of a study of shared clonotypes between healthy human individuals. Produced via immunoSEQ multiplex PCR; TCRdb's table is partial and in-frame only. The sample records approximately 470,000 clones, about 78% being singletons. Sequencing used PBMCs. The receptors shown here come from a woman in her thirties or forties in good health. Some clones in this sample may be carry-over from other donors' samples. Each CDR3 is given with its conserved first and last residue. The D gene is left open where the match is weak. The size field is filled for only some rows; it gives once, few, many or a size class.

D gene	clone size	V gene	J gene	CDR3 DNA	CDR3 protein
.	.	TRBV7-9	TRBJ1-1	TGTGCCAGCAGCTCGACGGGGGATCACACTGAAGCTTTCTTT	CASSSTGDHTEAFF
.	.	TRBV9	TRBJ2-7	TGTGCCAGCAGCCCAGGACAAAGCTCCTACGAGCAGTACTTC	CASSPGQSSYEQYF
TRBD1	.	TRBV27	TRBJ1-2	TGTGCCAGCAGTTTGAGGACAGGGAACTATGGCTACACCTTC	CASSLRTGNYGYTF
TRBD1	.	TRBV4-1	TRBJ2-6	TGCGCCAGCAGCCGCGGACAGGGCGGGTCCTCTGGGGCCAACGTCCTGACTTTC	CASSRGQGGSSGANVLTF
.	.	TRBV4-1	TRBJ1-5	TGCGCCAGCAGCCAAGATTTGGCGGGGGGGAGCAATCAGCCCCAGCATTTT	CASSQDLAGGSNQPQHF
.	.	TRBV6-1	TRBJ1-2	TGTGCCAGCACTTTGGACAGTCTCTATGGCTACACCTTC	CASTLDSLYGYTF
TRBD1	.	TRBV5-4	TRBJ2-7	TGTGCCAGCAGAAGCGGGACAGGGGGCTACGAGCAGTACTTC	CASRSGTGGYEQYF
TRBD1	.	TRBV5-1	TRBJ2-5	TGCGCCAGCAGCCTTCGGGACAGTCAAGAGACCCAGTACTTC	CASSLRDSQETQYF
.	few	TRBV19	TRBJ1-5	TGTGCCAGTAGTATAGTCGGGCAGCCCCAGCATTTT	CASSIVGQPQHF
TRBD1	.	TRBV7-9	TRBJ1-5	TGTGCCAGCAGCTTAAAGGTGGGACAGGGCAATCAGCCCCAGCATTTT	CASSLKVGQGNQPQHF
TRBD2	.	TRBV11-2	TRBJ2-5	TGTGCCAGCAGCTACAAGCGGGATGGGGAAGAGACCCAGTACTTC	CASSYKRDGEETQYF
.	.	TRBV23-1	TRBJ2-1	TGCGCCAGCAGTCATCCCCCTGGGGTCTCCTCACCATACAATGAGCAGTTCTTC	CASSHPPGVSSPYNEQFF
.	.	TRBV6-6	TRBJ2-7	TGTGCCAGCAGTGGAGGGACACAAACCCCCTACGAGCAGTACTTC	CASSGGTQTPYEQYF
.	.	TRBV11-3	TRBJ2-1	TGTGCCAGCAGCTTACTGTCGGGGAATGAGCAGTTCTTC	CASSLLSGNEQFF
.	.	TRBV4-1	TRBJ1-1	TGCGCCAGCAGCCCTCTACACGTTCCCACTGAAGCTTTCTTT	CASSPLHVPTEAFF
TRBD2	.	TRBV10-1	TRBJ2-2	TGCGCCAGCAGTGTCCCCCTAGCGGGAGACACCGGGGAGCTGTTTTTT	CASSVPLAGDTGELFF
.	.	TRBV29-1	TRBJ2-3	TGCAGCGCCGTGGGGGCAGGGGAGGGTACGCAGTATTTT	CSAVGAGEGTQYF
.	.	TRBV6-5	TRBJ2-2	TGTGCCAGCGCCCAAACCGGGGAGCTGTTTTTT	CASAQTGELFF
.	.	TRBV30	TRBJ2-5	TGTGCCTGGAGTTGGGGTGGGGCCCCGGAGACCCAGTACTTC	CAWSWGGAPETQYF
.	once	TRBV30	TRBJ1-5	TGTGCCTGGGGGGGTTTTAATCAGCCCCAGCATTTT	CAWGGFNQPQHF
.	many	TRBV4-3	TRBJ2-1	TGCGCCAGCAGCCAAGATGGGCTAGCTATTAATGAGCAGTTCTTC	CASSQDGLAINEQFF
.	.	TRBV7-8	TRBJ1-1	TGTGCCAGCAGCTCCGGACAGTACACTGAAGCTTTCTTT	CASSSGQYTEAFF